This is a list of T cell receptor beta chains from one sample in a study of blood T cell repertoires in COVID-19. Assay: immunoSEQ multiplex PCR; the TCRdb copy retains only in-frame clones and omits some. The sample has tens of thousands of clones; over 75% are singletons. Sequencing was carried out using peripheral blood. Receptors originate from a human donor in a cohort sampled during active COVID-19. CDR3s include the opening cysteine and the closing phenylalanine or tryptophan. Fields, in order: V gene, CDR3 length, D gene, clone size, J gene, CDR3 DNA, CDR3 protein. D genes are given only for firm matches. Expanded clones get a size class; other rows say once, few or many, or leave the size out.

v_call: TRBV7-3
cdr3_length: 15
d_call: .
clone_size: .
j_call: TRBJ2-5
cdr3_nt: TGTGCCAGCAGCTTAGGGTCTGCTAGGGGAGAGACCCAGTACTTC
cdr3_aa: CASSLGSARGETQYF

v_call: TRBV25-1
cdr3_length: 13
d_call: .
clone_size: few
j_call: TRBJ1-2
cdr3_nt: TGTGCCAGCAGTGAATTAACAGCTTACGGCTACACCTTC
cdr3_aa: CASSELTAYGYTF

v_call: TRBV28
cdr3_length: 15
d_call: TRBD1
clone_size: .
j_call: TRBJ2-1
cdr3_nt: TGTGCCAGCAGCAGCGGGACAGGGGGGTACAATGAGCAGTTCTTC
cdr3_aa: CASSSGTGGYNEQFF

v_call: TRBV7-8
cdr3_length: 15
d_call: .
clone_size: .
j_call: TRBJ1-2
cdr3_nt: TGTGCCAGCAGCTTAGGGCAGGGCCAGGGCTATGGCTACACCTTC
cdr3_aa: CASSLGQGQGYGYTF

v_call: TRBV3-1/TRBV3-2
cdr3_length: 20
d_call: TRBD2
clone_size: .
j_call: TRBJ2-1
cdr3_nt: TGTGCCAGCAGCCAAGTACCGGGGACTATCAGCGGGAGAGAGTACAATGAGCAGTTCTTC
cdr3_aa: CASSQVPGTISGREYNEQFF

v_call: TRBV10-1
cdr3_length: 14
d_call: TRBD1
clone_size: .
j_call: TRBJ2-1
cdr3_nt: TGCGCCAGCAGGGACAGGGTCTCCTACAATGAGCAGTTCTTC
cdr3_aa: CASRDRVSYNEQFF

v_call: TRBV5-4
cdr3_length: 15
d_call: .
clone_size: .
j_call: TRBJ1-4
cdr3_nt: TGTGCCAGCAGCTCCCGCCACCCCGGGGGTGAAAAACTGTTTTTT
cdr3_aa: CASSSRHPGGEKLFF

v_call: TRBV27
cdr3_length: 12
d_call: TRBD1
clone_size: .
j_call: TRBJ2-7
cdr3_nt: TGTGCCAGCAGGGGACAGGGCTACGAGCAGTACTTC
cdr3_aa: CASRGQGYEQYF

v_call: TRBV7-2
cdr3_length: 13
d_call: .
clone_size: .
j_call: TRBJ2-7
cdr3_nt: TGTGCCAGCAGCGCCGGACAGATCTACGAGCAGTACTTC
cdr3_aa: CASSAGQIYEQYF

v_call: TRBV7-3
cdr3_length: 15
d_call: .
clone_size: .
j_call: TRBJ1-1
cdr3_nt: TGTGCCAGCAGCTTAACGGCAGGGGTTAATACTGAAGCTTTCTTT
cdr3_aa: CASSLTAGVNTEAFF

v_call: TRBV18
cdr3_length: 16
d_call: .
clone_size: .
j_call: TRBJ2-2
cdr3_nt: TGTGCCAGCTCAAAGTCCGGCGGGATAAACACCGGGGAGCTGTTTTTT
cdr3_aa: CASSKSGGINTGELFF

v_call: TRBV19
cdr3_length: 9
d_call: .
clone_size: .
j_call: TRBJ1-2
cdr3_nt: TGTGCCAGTGGGACAGGCTACACCTTC
cdr3_aa: CASGTGYTF

v_call: TRBV5-4
cdr3_length: 15
d_call: .
clone_size: .
j_call: TRBJ2-1
cdr3_nt: TGTGCCAGCAGCTTGGACAGGCCGTCCTACAATGAGCAGTTCTTC
cdr3_aa: CASSLDRPSYNEQFF

v_call: TRBV2
cdr3_length: 13
d_call: .
clone_size: .
j_call: TRBJ1-1
cdr3_nt: TGTGCCAGCAGTTATCAGGGTAACACTGAAGCTTTCTTT
cdr3_aa: CASSYQGNTEAFF

v_call: TRBV28
cdr3_length: 14
d_call: TRBD1
clone_size: .
j_call: TRBJ1-5
cdr3_nt: TGTGCCAGCAGTTACGGACAGGGGAATCAGCCCCAGCATTTT
cdr3_aa: CASSYGQGNQPQHF

v_call: TRBV27
cdr3_length: 16
d_call: TRBD1
clone_size: .
j_call: TRBJ1-2
cdr3_nt: TGTGCCAGCAGTTTATTGGGGGACAGACCTAACTATGGCTACACCTTC
cdr3_aa: CASSLLGDRPNYGYTF

v_call: TRBV24-1
cdr3_length: 14
d_call: TRBD2
clone_size: .
j_call: TRBJ2-3
cdr3_nt: TGTGCCACCACTAGCGGGAGTATCACAGATACGCAGTATTTT
cdr3_aa: CATTSGSITDTQYF

v_call: TRBV5-3
cdr3_length: 15
d_call: TRBD2
clone_size: .
j_call: TRBJ2-7
cdr3_nt: TGTGCCAGAAGCTTGGTCCTAGCGGGGGACTACGAGCAGTACTTC
cdr3_aa: CARSLVLAGDYEQYF

v_call: TRBV6-6
cdr3_length: 14
d_call: .
clone_size: .
j_call: TRBJ1-2
cdr3_nt: TGTGCCAGCAGTCGGACTGCGAACCCCTATGGCTACACCTTC
cdr3_aa: CASSRTANPYGYTF

v_call: TRBV5-1
cdr3_length: 15
d_call: TRBD1
clone_size: .
j_call: TRBJ2-7
cdr3_nt: TGCGCCAGCAGCCCCGGACAGGGGGCGGCCTACGAGCAGTACTTC
cdr3_aa: CASSPGQGAAYEQYF

v_call: TRBV18
cdr3_length: 15
d_call: TRBD2
clone_size: .
j_call: TRBJ2-7
cdr3_nt: TGTGCCAGCTCGCAGCCGGGACTAAGCTCCTACGAGCAGTACTTC
cdr3_aa: CASSQPGLSSYEQYF

v_call: TRBV5-1
cdr3_length: 16
d_call: .
clone_size: .
j_call: TRBJ1-1
cdr3_nt: TGCGCCAGCAGCTTCAGGAGCCCGGGACAGAACACTGAAGCTTTCTTT
cdr3_aa: CASSFRSPGQNTEAFF

v_call: TRBV14
cdr3_length: 14
d_call: .
clone_size: .
j_call: TRBJ2-2
cdr3_nt: TGTGCCAGCAGCCAACTTACGAACACCGGGGAGCTGTTTTTT
cdr3_aa: CASSQLTNTGELFF

v_call: TRBV5-4
cdr3_length: 15
d_call: TRBD1
clone_size: .
j_call: TRBJ1-1
cdr3_nt: TGTGCCAGCAGCACACCAGGGGGCGGGGACACTGAAGCTTTCTTT
cdr3_aa: CASSTPGGGDTEAFF

v_call: TRBV28
cdr3_length: 17
d_call: TRBD1
clone_size: .
j_call: TRBJ1-5
cdr3_nt: TGTGCCAGCAGTTCCACCTCCGGGACAGGGCCAGGGGGACCCCAGCATTTT
cdr3_aa: CASSSTSGTGPGGPQHF

v_call: TRBV2
cdr3_length: 12
d_call: TRBD2
clone_size: .
j_call: TRBJ2-7
cdr3_nt: TGTGCCAGCAGTCGGACTAGCTACGAGCAGTACTTC
cdr3_aa: CASSRTSYEQYF